Sequencing of this T cell receptor beta chain was carried out in a study of OX40 agonist ivuxolimab in advanced cancers. About the research overall: An anti-OX40 (CD134) antibody with agonistic activity, ivuxolimab, was administered to patients. Whole-study results and caveats: In the 0.1-3.0 mg/kg groups, partial responders showed among the lowest expansion. On average, CD8+ T cells showed a greater number of expanded clones than CD4+.

Produced via immunoSEQ multiplex PCR; TCRdb's table is partial and in-frame only. This sample has 45,000 to 50,000 clones; 80% to 90% occur once, and the top ten carry about 48%. Notes on this clone: Its antigen is as yet unknown.

Per germline, CDR1 MGHRA and CDR2 YSYEKL. The CDR3 is 17 residues long. V shed 4 bases and J shed 3 bases, with 18 bases lying between them. This receptor was obtained from an adult with an advanced solid tumor such as melanoma, head and neck, liver or kidney cancer. This material consisted of CD4+ or CD8+ T cells sorted from blood, taken in a trial of the OX40 agonist ivuxolimab. The chain carries TRBV4-1 and TRBJ1-4, with TRBD1 as a possible D gene (6 bases). CDR3 in DNA: TGCGCCAGCAGCCCTCTAGGGAGGGGGTTCTCTAATGAAAAACTGTTTTTT. Translated, it gives CASSPLGRGFSNEKLFF.